This TCR beta chain was sequenced during a study of PD-L1 blockade in urothelial cancer (dated by TCRdb to 2016 to 2017). Some background on the complete study: All patients started therapy around 2014 and received atezolizumab 1,200 mg intravenously every 3 weeks. Durable clinical benefit was defined as a progression-free survival longer than 6 months, and TCR features were additionally tested against progression-free survival and overall survival. Blood samples were analyzed at 3 weeks after treatment start (second dose) and at 6 weeks after treatment start. Durable clinical benefit was achieved by nine patients but not by the remaining 20. Patients had an ECOG performance status of 0 or 1 and had received between 0 and 3 prior chemotherapy regimens. Pretreatment blood TCR-seq was available for about 30 patients, at least one posttreatment blood collection was obtained for 25 or so patients, and tumor TCR-seq was available for 25 or so patients. About 85% of the 29 patients were males with bladder-origin urothelial cancer, and about 60% of the roughly 29 reported a prior smoking history. In the same patients, pretreatment tumors underwent whole exome sequencing and RNA sequencing in addition to TCR sequencing. Blood samples yielded a median of about 150,000 T cells and roughly 83,000 unique TCRs, with median clonality around 0.084. The study was an exploratory multi-omic analysis of somatic, immune and clinical correlates of response to PD-L1 blockade with atezolizumab in urothelial cancer. Pretreatment tumor samples, along with matched peripheral blood collected serially before and after atezolizumab treatment, underwent TCR sequencing. What the authors observed across the whole study: A pretreatment peripheral blood TCR clonality below the median was linked to improved progression-free and overall survival. Among patients with durable benefit, tumor-associated TCR clones showed greater expansion in peripheral blood 3 weeks after treatment started (n ≈ 23, p = 0.022). Because of the small sample size (n ≈ 30) and the many exploratory analyses performed, the results are intended to be regarded as hypothesis-generating.

The time point label corresponds to: peripheral blood 6 weeks after treatment start. A cohort of around 29 patients with locally advanced or metastatic urothelial carcinoma, treated at Memorial Sloan Kettering on a trial protocol, was included. Peripheral blood mononuclear cells were collected from each patient pretreatment and during treatment, giving between 1 and 8 total time points per patient. The Qiagen DNeasy Blood extraction kit was used to purify genomic DNA from total PBMCs and from tumor samples. PBMCs were collected pretreatment and during treatment, and were isolated and stored as previously described. Notes on this clone: Its antigen is still unknown. No qualities accompany the bases; no much larger clone lies one base away.

Synthetic TCR analog templates were spiked into each PCR so that absolute template abundance could be estimated from read counts. The immunoSEQ assay used bias-controlled V and J gene primers to amplify TCRbeta CDR3 regions from genomic DNA. Rearranged TCRbeta segments were sequenced at approximately 20X coverage. Per the source publication's procedure: Sequencing errors were corrected by clustering, and CDR3s were annotated against IMGT so that V, D and J genes could be assigned. Downstream analyses used only productive TCRbeta rearrangements and left out out-of-frame or stop-codon sequences. To compute clonality, Shannon entropy was normalized by the log of the number of unique productive sequences and then subtracted from one. Clones differing between time points or between blood and tumor were identified using Fisher's exact test with Benjamini-Hochberg correction, with an adjusted p below 0.01 applied as the threshold. TCRdb retrieved this table from immuneACCESS and kept in-frame rearrangements only. Not all clones are present; in checked studies, unresolved V genes account for under half, and no reason is known for the remainder. V, J and clone size derive from that table, while D and trimming were established from the DNA sequence. The sample includes 35,000 to 45,000 clones, with approximately 80% observed a single time. Over 9.5% of the sample lies in the top ten.

CDR3 length: 19 amino acids, cysteine to phenylalanine. CDR3 DNA is the only sequence kept; it has 57 bases, read in frame from the first base. Clipping removes 6 bases from V and 3 bases from J, with 21 as the unmatched junction base count. Taken from the germline V gene, the CDR1 and CDR2 loops are MDHEN and SYDVKM. The sequencing used PBMCs, collected around atezolizumab (anti-PD-L1) treatment. The receptor chain draws on TRBV28 and TRBJ2-5; 8 bases in between match TRBD1. This receptor was identified in a man in his forties with urothelial cancer. The DNA sequence is as follows: TGTGCCAGCAGCCTCCCCCGACAGGGGAGAAGGAGGGGGGAAGAGACCCAGTACTTC. This gives the protein CASSLPRQGRRRGEETQYF.